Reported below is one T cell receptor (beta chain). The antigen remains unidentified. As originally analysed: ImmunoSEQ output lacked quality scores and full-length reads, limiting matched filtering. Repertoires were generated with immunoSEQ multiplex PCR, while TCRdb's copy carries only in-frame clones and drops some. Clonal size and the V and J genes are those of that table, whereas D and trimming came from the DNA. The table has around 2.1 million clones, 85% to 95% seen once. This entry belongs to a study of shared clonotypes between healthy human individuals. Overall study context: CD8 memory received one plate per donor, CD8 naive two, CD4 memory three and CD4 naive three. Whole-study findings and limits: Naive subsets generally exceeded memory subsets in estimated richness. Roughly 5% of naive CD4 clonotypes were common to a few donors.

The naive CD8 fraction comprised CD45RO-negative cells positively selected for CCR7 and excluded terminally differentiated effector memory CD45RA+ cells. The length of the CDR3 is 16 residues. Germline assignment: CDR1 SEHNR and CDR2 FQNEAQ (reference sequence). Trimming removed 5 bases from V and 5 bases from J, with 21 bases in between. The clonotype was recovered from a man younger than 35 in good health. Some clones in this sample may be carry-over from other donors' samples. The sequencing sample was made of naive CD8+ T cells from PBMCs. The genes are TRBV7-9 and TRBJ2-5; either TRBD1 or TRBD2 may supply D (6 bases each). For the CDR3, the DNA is TGTGCCAGCAGCCCCCCTTTTCGGGGGCCCGGGGAGACCCAGTACTTC. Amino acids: CASSPPFRGPGETQYF.